The 25 T cell receptor beta chains presented below share a single source sample, sequenced in a study of cytomegalovirus exposure and HLA in healthy donors. Researchers ran the PCR with 60 Vbeta and 13 Jbeta primers. TCRdb keeps only in-frame clones here, not all; method: immunoSEQ multiplex PCR. This sample yields over 150,000 clones, of which around 76% are seen a single time; 1.5% belongs to the top ten. Specimen: PBMCs. These receptors all come from a girl between 5 and 17 years old in good health and CMV-seropositive.

This chain's CDR3 is CASSVQSGGAADTQYF. Written as DNA, the CDR3 is TGTGCCAGCAGCGTGCAATCAGGGGGCGCCGCAGATACGCAGTATTTT. The chain combines TRBV9 with TRBJ2-3; 8 nucleotides match TRBD1. V dropped 2 bases and J dropped 4; count of bases not matched to a gene: 9. Germline assignment: CDR1 SGDLS and CDR2 YYNGEE. The CDR3 contains 16 residues.

The genes are TRBV28 and TRBJ1-5, with TRBD1 matching over 7 bases. V trimming: 4 bases; J trimming: 2 bases; junction bases outside the gene matches: 5. Germline V CDR1 and CDR2: MDHEN, SYDVKM. The CDR3 covers 15 residues. The CDR3 loop reads CASSSGGRGNQPQHF. The CDR3 nucleotides are TGTGCCAGCAGTTCAGGGGGTCGTGGCAATCAGCCCCAGCATTTT.

CDR3 DNA: TGTGCCAGCAGCGATCAGACAGGGACCCCAGGGAACGAGCAGTACTTC. Protein product: CASSDQTGTPGNEQYF. J is TRBJ2-7 and V is TRBV7-8; 7 bases align to TRBD1. The CDR3 covers 16 residues. Germline values: CDR1 SGHVS, CDR2 FQNEAQ. V dropped 5 bases and J dropped 5; count of bases not matched to a gene: 15.

The V and J genes are TRBV7-2 and TRBJ2-7, with D possibly matching TRBD2 (5 bases). This CDR3 has 16 residues. Germline lookup yields CDR1 SGHTA and CDR2 FQGNSA. V was trimmed by 8 bases and J by 4 bases, leaving 24 bases between them. The CDR3 is CASGRMWTGMWYEQYF. For the CDR3, the DNA is TGTGCCAGCGGCCGAATGTGGACGGGAATGTGGTACGAGCAGTACTTC. Looking up the rest from reference TRBV7-2 and TRBJ2-7 gives the full variable domain: GAGVSQSPSNKVTEKGKDVELRCDPISGHTALYWYRQSLGQGLEFLIYFQGNSAPDKSGLPSDRFSAERTGGSVSTLTIQRTQQEDSAVYLCASGRMWTGMWYEQYFGPGTRLTVT.

The chain has TRBV7-8 and TRBJ2-3; TRBD1 agrees at 11 bases. The ends lost 5 bases at V and 2 bases at J; junction bases unmatched: 6. This CDR3 contains 16 residues. CDR1 and CDR2 from the germline V gene are SGHVS and FQNEAQ. The CDR3 DNA sequence: TGTGCCAGCAGCCCGCTCGGACAGGGGGCCACAGATACGCAGTATTTT. Its protein is CASSPLGQGATDTQYF.

The chain has TRBV7-8 and TRBJ2-4; tentative D call: TRBD2 (6 bases). The CDR3 sequence is 13 residues long. Per germline, CDR1 SGHVS and CDR2 FQNEAQ. V was clipped by 5 bases and J by 6 bases, with 11 bases between them. Written as DNA, the CDR3 is TGTGCCAGCAGCAGTCGGGGGAGAAACATTCAGTACTTC. Amino acid sequence: CASSSRGRNIQYF.

The chain couples TRBV6-6 to TRBJ2-2; the D is unclear. CDR1 and CDR2 from the germline V gene are MNHNY and SVGAGI (reference sequence). Trimming took 5 bases from V and 2 from J, leaving 6 bases between them. CDR3 length: 13 amino acids. CDR3 in DNA: TGTGCCAGCAGTCCTCTAAACACCGGGGAGCTGTTTTTT. Translating gives CASSPLNTGELFF.

CDR3 amino acids: CAISSGGTNTEAFF. CDR3 nucleotides: TGTGCCATCAGTTCGGGGGGCACGAACACTGAAGCTTTCTTT. The chain employs TRBV10-3 and TRBJ1-1; a weak D match, TRBD1 (6 bases). Germline V gives CDR1 ENHRY, CDR2 SYGVKD. V dropped 5 bases and J dropped 1 base, with 11 bases sitting between them. CDR3 length: 14 residues.

The chain recombines TRBV14 with TRBJ1-2; no firm D call. V dropped 2 bases and J dropped 7 bases, with 23 bases sitting between them. There are 17 residues in the CDR3. Germline V gene sequence: CDR1 SGHDN, CDR2 FVKESK. CDR3 protein: CASSQLPPREGIRGYTF. The CDR3 DNA reads TGTGCCAGCAGCCAATTACCACCCCGGGAGGGAATTCGTGGCTACACCTTC.

The CDR3 sequence: CASSLARSLQETQYF. CDR3 in DNA: TGTGCCAGCAGCTTAGCCAGGTCCCTCCAAGAGACCCAGTACTTC. This sequence joins TRBV7-9 and TRBJ2-5, with no clear D. V dropped 0 bases and J dropped 1 base, with 9 bases sitting between them. This CDR3 region has 15 residues. Germline V CDR1 and CDR2: SEHNR, FQNEAQ (reference sequence).

V gene TRBV7-2 combines with J gene TRBJ1-6; D is unclear. This CDR3 comprises 13 residues. The V gene's germline CDR1 is SGHTA and CDR2 FQGNSA. V lost 6 bases and J 10 bases, leaving 13 bases between the germline ends. CDR3 loop: CASSFGAPSPLHF. The CDR3 nucleotides are TGTGCCAGCAGTTTTGGAGCACCCTCACCCCTCCACTTT.

V usage is TRBV5-1 and J usage is TRBJ1-5; tentatively, D is TRBD1 (5 bases). Germline assignment: CDR1 SGHRS and CDR2 YFSETQ. V was cut by 0 bases and J by 7 bases, with 17 bases left in between. The CDR3 is 16 residues long. The chain's CDR3 is CASSLGPSGGGQPQHF. CDR3 bases: TGCGCCAGCAGCTTGGGGCCCTCCGGGGGTGGACAGCCCCAGCATTTT.

This chain uses TRBV7-8 with TRBJ1-1; D uncertain. Deletions cut 2 bases from V and 1 base from J, with 8 bases between. CDR3 length: 14 residues. Germline V lookup: CDR1 SGHVS, CDR2 FQNEAQ. Here the CDR3 reads CASSLFRENTEAFF. In nucleotides, the CDR3 is TGTGCCAGCAGCTTATTCCGGGAGAACACTGAAGCTTTCTTT. The variable domain in full, with the rest retrieved from reference TRBV7-8 and TRBJ1-1, is GAGVSQSPRYKVAKRGQDVALRCDPISGHVSLFWYQQALGQGPEFLTYFQNEAQLDKSGLPSDRFFAERPEGSVSTLKIQRTQQEDSAVYLCASSLFRENTEAFFGQGTRLTVV.

The V call is TRBV7-8, the J call TRBJ2-2; 9 bases are shared with TRBD1. The CDR3 length is 16 residues. Per the germline V gene, CDR1 is SGHVS and CDR2 is FQNEAQ. V shed 5 bases and J 1 base; nucleotides not matched to a gene: 5. DNA of the CDR3: TGTGCCAGCAGCGCCCTGACAGGGGGGAACACCGGGGAGCTGTTTTTT. This codes for CASSALTGGNTGELFF.

V gene TRBV11-2 combines with J gene TRBJ2-7; tentative D call: TRBD1 (6 bases). Trimming took off 4 bases at V and 4 bases at J, with 11 bases between the two ends. The germline V gene encodes CDR1 SGHAT and CDR2 FQNNGV. The CDR3 extends over 13 amino acids. The CDR3 DNA is TGTGCCAGCAGCTCGGACAGCGATTACGAGCAGTACTTC. Amino acids: CASSSDSDYEQYF. Full variable domain (rest looked up from reference TRBV11-2 and TRBJ2-7): EAGVAQSPRYKIIEKRQSVAFWCNPISGHATLYWYQQILGQGPKLLIQFQNNGVVDDSQLPKDRFSAERLKGVDSTLKIQPAKLEDSAVYLCASSSDSDYEQYFGPGTRLTVT.

V and J are TRBV4-2 and TRBJ2-7; D is possibly TRBD1 (5 bases). The V gene's germline CDR1 is LGHNA and CDR2 YNFKEQ. The CDR3 covers 15 residues. Trimming cost V 0 bases and J 3 bases, with 12 bases left between them. This CDR3 is CASSQDVVDSYEQYF. The CDR3, as DNA: TGTGCCAGCAGCCAAGATGTAGTAGACAGCTACGAGCAGTACTTC.

This chain joins TRBV7-8 and TRBJ1-3, with TRBD1 identical over 11 bases. Looked up from germline, CDR1 is SGHVS and CDR2 is FQNEAQ. The CDR3 sequence is 16 residues long. The V gene end was trimmed by 2 bases and the J gene end by 2 bases; junction bases not matched to a gene: 2. The CDR3 region is CASSLRTGGPGNTIYF. CDR3 nucleotides: TGTGCCAGCAGCTTAAGGACAGGGGGCCCTGGAAACACCATATATTTT.

This clone turned up a few times. The chain joins TRBV25-1 to TRBJ1-1; D not certain. Germline V gene sequence: CDR1 MGHDK, CDR2 SYGVNS. The CDR3 length is 14 residues. V gave up 4 bases and J gave up 1 base, with 10 bases separating them. The chain's CDR3 is CASSVAGTNTEAFF. The CDR3 coding sequence is TGTGCCAGCAGTGTGGCAGGAACGAACACTGAAGCTTTCTTT.

The gene calls are TRBV9 and TRBJ2-1; 8 bases are shared with TRBD2. This CDR3 region has 13 residues. J lost 12 bases, V lost 0 bases, and 5 bases had no gene match. Germline V gene lookup returns CDR1 SGDLS and CDR2 YYNGEE. The CDR3 spells CASSVDHTSGQFF. CDR3 DNA: TGTGCCAGCAGCGTAGACCATACTAGCGGGCAGTTCTTC.

V gene TRBV30 combines with J gene TRBJ2-7; TRBD2 aligns across 11 bases. The ends lost 8 bases at V and 5 bases at J; junction bases unmatched: 11. Germline assignment: CDR1 GTSNPN and CDR2 SVGIG (reference sequence). This CDR3 is 14 amino acids long. The CDR3 is CAQLGTSGTHEQYF. In nucleotides, the CDR3 is TGTGCCCAGCTAGGGACTAGCGGTACCCACGAGCAGTACTTC.

The V call is TRBV27, the J call TRBJ2-1, with 15 bases identical to TRBD2. This CDR3 is 16 amino acids long. CDR1 and CDR2 (germline): MNHEY, SMNVEV (reference sequence). The ends lost 6 bases at V and 9 bases at J; junction bases unmatched: 9. The chain's CDR3 is CASRDGLAGGVGEQFF. The DNA for the CDR3 is TGTGCCAGCAGGGACGGACTAGCGGGAGGGGTGGGTGAGCAGTTCTTC.

The V call is TRBV11-2, the J call TRBJ2-4, with D tentatively TRBD2 (6 bases). This CDR3 spans 18 amino acids. V lost 6 bases, J lost 3 bases, and 24 bases lay in between. The V gene's germline CDR1 is SGHAT and CDR2 FQNNGV. The DNA of the CDR3 is TGTGCCAGCAGTCCTGTTAGGGACTTATCGCGAGGCAAAAACATTCAGTACTTC. It translates to CASSPVRDLSRGKNIQYF.

The chain carries TRBV28 and TRBJ2-3; TRBD2 aligns across 8 bases. The CDR3 runs to 17 residues. The junction had 17 bases not matched to a gene; V was cut back by 5 bases and J by 7 bases. Germline-derived CDR1 and CDR2 are MDHEN and SYDVKM. Written as DNA, the CDR3 is TGTGCCAGCAGTCCCCTCCGGGTAGCGGGAAAAAGTTATACGCAGTATTTT. Encoded protein: CASSPLRVAGKSYTQYF.

This rearrangement joins TRBV29-1 to TRBJ1-1; D is undetermined. CDR3 length equals 12 residues. V gave up 3 bases and J gave up 4 bases, with 9 bases separating them. The germline V gene has CDR1 SQVTM and CDR2 ANQGSEA. For the CDR3, the DNA is TGCAGCGTTGAGGCAGAGGCCACTGAAGCTTTCTTT. Encoded protein: CSVEAEATEAFF.

The chain couples TRBV19 to TRBJ1-1; 7 nucleotides agree with TRBD1. CDR1 is LNHDA, CDR2 SQIVND, per germline (reference sequence). The CDR3 length is 14 residues. V was pared by 7 bases and J by 4 bases, with 9 bases of the junction left unmatched. The CDR3 protein is CASNHRDSATEAFF. CDR3 sequence (DNA): TGTGCCAGTAACCACCGGGACAGCGCCACTGAAGCTTTCTTT.